Sequencing of this T cell receptor (beta chain) was carried out in a study of T cells in Graves' hyperthyroidism and ophthalmopathy. Background on the study: Staff took peripheral blood when the initial diagnosis was made, before any treatment began.

RNA transcripts were the template for amplifying TCR beta CDR3 regions. HTBI primers were used for first-round RT-PCR of the TCR CDR3. TCRdb used MiXCR to reprocess the multiplex PCR reads, holding one entry per CDR3 protein. The sample includes a few hundred thousand distinct CDR3 sequences, 16% of them seen just once. Active moderate-to-severe ophthalmopathy, Clinical Activity Score at least 3, NOSPECS at least 4, under 3 months' duration. There are 14 residues in the CDR3. V was trimmed by 0 bases and J by 11 bases, leaving 16 bases between them. Germline loops: CDR1 MNHEY, CDR2 SVGAGI. With regard to this clonotype: Its target is not known.

Study-wide points: Stable hyperthyroidism and ophthalmopathy were separated using 13 V-J signatures.

The clonotype comes from a woman in her forties with Graves' ophthalmopathy. This chain connects TRBV6-5 to TRBJ1-1; D might be TRBD1 (5 bases). Specimen: blood. The CDR3: CASSYSRWGRDAFF. The CDR3 DNA reads TGTGCCAGCAGTTACTCGAGATGGGGGAGGGATGCTTTCTTT.